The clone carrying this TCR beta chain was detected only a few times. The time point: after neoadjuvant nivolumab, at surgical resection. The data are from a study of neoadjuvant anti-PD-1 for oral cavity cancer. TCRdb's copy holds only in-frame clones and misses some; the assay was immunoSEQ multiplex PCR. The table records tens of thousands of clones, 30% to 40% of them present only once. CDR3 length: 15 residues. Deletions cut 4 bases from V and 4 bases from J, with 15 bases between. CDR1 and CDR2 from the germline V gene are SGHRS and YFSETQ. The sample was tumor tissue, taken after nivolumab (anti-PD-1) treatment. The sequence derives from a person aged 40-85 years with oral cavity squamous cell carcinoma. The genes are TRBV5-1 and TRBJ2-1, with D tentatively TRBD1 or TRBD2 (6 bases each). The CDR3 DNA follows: TGCGCCAGCAGCAGGAGGGGGGACGAATACAATGAGCAGTTCTTC. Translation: CASSRRGDEYNEQFF.